These 18 T cell receptor beta chains share one sample of origin, sequenced in a study of breast tumors, draining lymph nodes, adjacent tissues. Each CDR3 protein gets one entry after TCRdb re-called the multiplex PCR reads with MiXCR. The data show about 150,000 distinct CDR3 sequences, about 30% seen once. The lymph nodes were axillary draining lymph nodes from breast cancer patients. The sequencing input was axillary lymph node tissue. These receptors were taken from a female donor with breast cancer. Some clones in this sample may be carry-over from other donors' samples.

This clonotype was found many times. V usage is TRBV29-1 and J usage is TRBJ1-5, with no clear D. CDR3 length: 12 residues. CDR1 SQVTM and CDR2 ANQGSEA come from the germline V gene. Deletions cut 5 bases from V and 6 bases from J, with 11 bases between. The CDR3: CSVREGGQPQHF. The CDR3, as DNA: TGCAGCGTTCGGGAGGGAGGTCAGCCCCAGCATTTT.

This clonotype occurred many times. The chain combines TRBV5-1 with TRBJ2-1, with 12 bases lining up with TRBD2. This CDR3 region has 15 residues. The trim removed 4 bases at V and 3 bases at J, leaving 2 bases unmatched. Germline CDR1 reads SGHRS; CDR2 reads YFSETQ. CDR3: CASSPLAGGYNEQFF. The CDR3 DNA sequence: TGCGCCAGCAGCCCACTAGCGGGGGGCTACAATGAGCAGTTCTTC.

This clonotype was recorded many times. The chain employs TRBV3-1 and TRBJ2-7; 7 bases line up with TRBD2. This CDR3 has 16 amino acids. The germline V gene has CDR1 LGHDT and CDR2 YNNKEL (reference sequence). With 4 bases clipped from V and 0 bases from J, the junction kept 9 bases outside the gene matches. The DNA of the CDR3 is TGTGCCAGCAGCCCCCGCGGGAGCGGGAACTCCTACGAGCAGTACTTC. Protein sequence: CASSPRGSGNSYEQYF.

This clonotype was seen at least ten times. V usage is TRBV19 and J usage is TRBJ1-2; TRBD1 matches 7 bases. The CDR3 has 15 amino acids. Germline V gene sequence: CDR1 LNHDA, CDR2 SQIVND (reference sequence). The V gene end was trimmed by 7 bases and the J gene end by 9 bases; junction bases not matched to a gene: 17. CDR3 in DNA: TGTGCCAGTACTGGGGACAGTTCTGCATCCTCACGCTACACCTTC. Translating gives CASTGDSSASSRYTF.

This clonotype was counted only a few times. The gene calls are TRBV2 and TRBJ1-1; TRBD1 aligns across 9 bases. V dropped 3 bases and J dropped 3; count of bases not matched to a gene: 2. The CDR3 length is 14 residues. The germline gives CDR1 SNHLY, CDR2 FYNNEI. The CDR3: CASSDWTGDTEAFF. DNA for the CDR3: TGTGCCAGCAGTGATTGGACAGGGGACACTGAAGCTTTCTTT.

Worth noting for this clonotype: One junction end does not reproduce the germline sequence, and a read error may be involved. The gene calls are TRBV19 and TRBJ2-1; D may be TRBD1 (6 bases). The length of the CDR3 is 17 residues. Per germline, CDR1 LNHDA and CDR2 SQIVND (reference sequence). CDR3 loop: CASSSPAWAGAHHEQSF. The CDR3 nucleotides are TGTGCCAGTAGTTCCCCCGCCTGGGCAGGGGCGCACCATGAGCAGTCCTTC.

The sample holds many counts of this clonotype. The V gene is TRBV5-5, the J gene TRBJ1-6; D uncertain. The ends were cut back, 4 bases at V and 7 bases at J, with 15 bases in the middle. This CDR3 comprises 15 residues. The germline gives CDR1 SGHKS, CDR2 YYEKEE (reference sequence). CDR3 in DNA: TGTGCCAGCAGCCCACTCAGGCAGCCCAATTCACCCCTCCACTTT. This encodes CASSPLRQPNSPLHF.

This clonotype was observed a few times. The genes are TRBV28 and TRBJ1-6; maybe TRBD1 (6 bases). With 5 bases removed from V and 6 bases from J, the gap between germline ends came to 17 bases. This CDR3 is 16 amino acids long. Per germline, CDR1 MDHEN and CDR2 SYDVKM. The CDR3, as DNA: TGTGCCAGCAGTCTCCCGGGACACCAACGTAATTCACCCCTCCACTTT. Its translation: CASSLPGHQRNSPLHF.

This clonotype was seen at least ten times. The rearrangement uses TRBV10-3 and TRBJ2-3; 8 nucleotides line up with TRBD1. Germline values: CDR1 ENHRY, CDR2 SYGVKD. The CDR3 runs to 15 residues. The ends lost 5 bases at V and 3 bases at J; junction bases unmatched: 7. CDR3 bases: TGTGCCATCAGTCAATCGGACAGGGCGACAGATACGCAGTATTTT. Encoded protein: CAISQSDRATDTQYF.

The table lists this clonotype with many counts. The chain combines TRBV3-1 with TRBJ2-7; D not resolved. V was trimmed by 2 bases and J by 1 base, leaving 9 bases between them. Germline values: CDR1 LGHDT, CDR2 YNNKEL (reference sequence). The CDR3 runs 14 residues. Here the CDR3 reads CASSQHGDSYEQYV. The CDR3, as DNA: TGTGCCAGCAGCCAACACGGAGATTCCTACGAGCAGTACGTC.

This clonotype was seen ten or more times. The chain links TRBV14 to TRBJ2-1, with a possible D match to TRBD1 (5 bases). CDR3 length equals 13 residues. V lost 7 bases, J lost 7 bases, and 14 bases lay in between. Germline loops: CDR1 SGHDN, CDR2 FVKESK. The CDR3 DNA sequence: TGTGCCAGCACCGACAGTTTTTTTAATGAGCAGTTCTTC. This encodes CASTDSFFNEQFF.

The chain carries TRBV7-3 and TRBJ1-5; D is undetermined. This CDR3 spans 15 amino acids. CDR1 is SGHTA and CDR2 is FQGTGA in the germline V gene. Trimming removed 6 bases from V and 6 bases from J, with 18 bases in between. CDR3 sequence reads: CASSHADGRGQPQHF. DNA for the CDR3: TGTGCCAGCAGTCATGCGGACGGGAGAGGTCAGCCCCAGCATTTT.

This clonotype appeared a few times. This may stem from a read error, because a much larger clone lies one nucleotide away. The gene calls are TRBV29-1 and TRBJ1-2; D gene unclear. The CDR3 is 12 residues long. Trimming removed 3 bases from V and 4 bases from J, with 9 bases in between. The germline V gene has CDR1 SQVTM and CDR2 ANQGSEA. This CDR3 reads CSVDAKSYGYTF. Here the CDR3 DNA reads TGCAGCGTTGACGCGAAGAGCTATGGCTACACCTTC.

This clonotype showed up many times. J is TRBJ2-4 and V is TRBV20-1; perhaps TRBD2 as D (6 bases). V lost 1 base to trimming and J lost 2 bases, with 21 bases between them. Germline CDR1 and CDR2: DFQATT and SNEGSKA (reference sequence). The CDR3 runs to 18 residues. The CDR3 nucleotides read TGCAGTGCTAGAGGAATTGGCGGGGTACCCCATACCAAAAACATTCAGTACTTC. Protein product: CSARGIGGVPHTKNIQYF.

In its sample, this clonotype was seen a few times. V is TRBV6-2 or TRBV6-3 and J is TRBJ2-7; D remains unclear. The CDR3 has 13 residues. Germline V gene lookup returns CDR1 MNHEY and CDR2 SVGEGT. The V gene lost 0 bases and the J gene lost 5 bases, with 8 bases spanning the gap. Written as DNA, the CDR3 is TGTGCCAGCAGTTACTCGAACCGGGACGAGCAGTACGTC. It encodes CASSYSNRDEQYV.

This clonotype has at least ten counts. The chain uses TRBV6-1 and TRBJ2-5; tentative D call: TRBD2 (5 bases). V gave up 6 bases and J gave up 3 bases, with 8 bases separating them. CDR1 is MNHNS and CDR2 is SASEGT in the germline V gene. The CDR3 spans 12 residues. Here the CDR3 DNA reads TGTGCCAGCAGCCGGGGTAAAGAGACCCAGTACTTC. Translating it yields CASSRGKETQYF.

V gene TRBV25-1 combines with J gene TRBJ1-4; a weak D match, TRBD1 (6 bases). Per germline, CDR1 MGHDK and CDR2 SYGVNS. The V end was cut by 2 bases, the J end by 8 bases, with 15 bases between. The CDR3 has 15 residues. In DNA form, the CDR3 reads TGTGCCAGCAGTGAACCTTCGACAGGAAAGGAAAAACTGTTTTTT. It translates to CASSEPSTGKEKLFF.

A note on this clonotype: A junction end diverges from the germline sequence, so it may reflect a read error. The V and J genes are TRBV2 and TRBJ1-6, with TRBD1 matching over 9 bases. This CDR3 contains 9 residues. CDR1 SNHLY and CDR2 FYNNEI come from the germline V gene. CDR3 sequence: CASSTGTGF. CDR3 DNA sequence: TGTGCCAGCAGTACCGGGACAGGGTTT.